Presented here are 19 T cell receptor beta chains from one specimen sequenced in a study of a mutant IDH1 vaccine in newly diagnosed glioma (dated by TCRdb to the early 2020s). The label giving this sample's time point can be read as: week 23, last vaccination. Every vaccine dose consisted of 300 ug of a 20-mer mutant IDH1 peptide in Montanide, administered subcutaneously together with topical imiquimod. Receptor amplification or capture employed the immunoSEQ multiplex PCR assay. TCRdb carries this immuneACCESS record with in-frame sequences only. Its versions omit some clonotypes, under half of them owing to an unresolved V gene in the studies checked, with the rest unexplained. Across this sample there are around 30,000 clones, with 65% to 85% seen only once. The ten top clones hold roughly 8% of the sample. Antigens for these TCRs are unknown. Material: PBMCs, obtained from a glioma patient whose treatment included an IDH1 peptide vaccine. Receptors originate from a woman between 18 and 29 years old with glioma.

V gene TRBV7-9 combines with J gene TRBJ2-1; D not resolved. The CDR3 totals 9 residues. Germline-derived CDR1 and CDR2 are SEHNR and FQNEAQ (reference sequence). V was cut by 8 bases and J by 8 bases, with 4 bases left in between. In nucleotides, the CDR3 is TGTGCCAGCGGAGATGAGCAGTTCTTC. Its translation is CASGDEQFF.

The table lists this clone with a few counts. The V call is TRBV9, the J call TRBJ1-2; 8 bases line up with TRBD1. Germline V gives CDR1 SGDLS, CDR2 YYNGEE. This CDR3 contains 14 residues. With V trimmed by 0 bases and J by 9 bases, 7 bases remained unmatched. The CDR3 is CASSVDHRGFRYTF. The CDR3 DNA reads as TGTGCCAGCAGCGTAGATCACAGGGGGTTTCGCTACACCTTC.

The chain carries TRBV6-6 and TRBJ1-2; D is possibly TRBD1 (6 bases). Trimming removed 10 bases at V and 6 bases at J, with 18 bases between. The germline CDR1 and CDR2 sequences are MNHNY and SVGAGI (reference sequence). The CDR3 covers 13 residues. The CDR3 loop is CATAARTVHGYTF. The CDR3 DNA is TGTGCCACCGCCGCGAGGACAGTGCATGGCTACACCTTC.

V and J are TRBV21-1 and TRBJ1-1; TRBD1, the table's D call, lacks a check against the DNA. TRBV21-1 is recorded as a pseudogene. The CDR3 consists of 14 residues. The CDR3, as DNA: TGTGCCAGCAGCAAGGGACAGGGAGCCACTGAAGCTTTCTTT. Its protein is CASSKGQGATEAFF.

V and J are TRBV7-9 and TRBJ1-5; D ambiguous. V was pared by 2 bases and J by 6 bases, with 26 bases between. This CDR3 is built from 19 residues. Per the germline V gene, CDR1 is SEHNR and CDR2 is FQNEAQ (reference sequence). CDR3 protein: CASSLHWGLGDSPAQPQHF. CDR3 DNA: TGTGCCAGCAGCTTACATTGGGGTTTGGGAGATTCTCCGGCTCAGCCCCAGCATTTT.

V usage is TRBV5-6 and J usage is TRBJ2-5, with 12 nucleotides matching TRBD2. This CDR3 comprises 16 residues. V lost 0 bases and J lost 5; bases outside the gene matches: 5. Germline V gives CDR1 SGHDT, CDR2 YYEEEE. CDR3: CASSLGLAGGVETQYF. CDR3 nucleotide sequence: TGTGCCAGCAGCTTGGGCCTAGCGGGGGGGGTTGAGACCCAGTACTTC.

The chain links TRBV6-5 to TRBJ1-3; 7 nucleotides line up with TRBD1. Germline V gene lookup returns CDR1 MNHEY and CDR2 SVGAGI. J was trimmed by 6 bases and V by 0 bases; bases with no gene match: 8. CDR3 length: 16 amino acids. CDR3 DNA: TGTGCCAGCAGTTACTCCGGGAGACAGGGTTTAAACACCATATATTTT. It is translated as CASSYSGRQGLNTIYF.

The chain employs TRBV4-1 and TRBJ2-3; tentatively, D is TRBD2 (7 bases). Trimming cost V 0 bases and J 0 bases, with 16 bases left between them. Looked up from germline, CDR1 is MGHRA and CDR2 is YSYEKL. This CDR3 is 18 amino acids long. CDR3 DNA: TGCGCCAGCAGCCAAGAACGAGGGGCGGGGGCGAGCACAGATACGCAGTATTTT. This encodes CASSQERGAGASTDTQYF.

V and J are TRBV4-3 and TRBJ1-4; 7 positions agree with TRBD1. The CDR3 contains 14 residues. Unmatched junction bases numbered 7, after V lost 4 bases and J lost 8 bases. CDR1 is LGHNA and CDR2 is YSLEER in the germline V gene. The chain's CDR3 is CASSPQGGREKLFF. CDR3 nucleotides: TGCGCCAGCAGCCCCCAGGGGGGAAGGGAAAAACTGTTTTTT.

The chain uses TRBV10-2 and TRBJ1-1, with 7 bases aligning to TRBD1. V gave up 7 bases and J gave up 3 bases; unmatched junction bases: 8. The CDR3 runs 14 residues. The germline gives CDR1 WSHSY, CDR2 SAAADI. CDR3: CASTRTGLDTEAFF. Here the CDR3 DNA reads TGCGCCAGCACTAGGACAGGCCTGGACACTGAAGCTTTCTTT.

This clone has only one observation. This chain links TRBV5-1 with TRBJ2-7; 8 bases match TRBD1. Germline V gives CDR1 SGHRS, CDR2 YFSETQ. Germline trimming cut 4 bases from V and 3 bases from J; bases unmatched to any gene: 9. This CDR3 contains 15 residues. CDR3 residues: CASSQDGQGIYEQYF. In nucleotides, the CDR3 is TGCGCCAGCAGCCAAGACGGACAGGGTATCTACGAGCAGTACTTC.

CDR3 region: CSVGGNIYNEQFF. CDR3 nucleotide sequence: TGCAGCGTAGGGGGGAACATCTACAATGAGCAGTTCTTC. This chain links TRBV29-1 with TRBJ2-1, with D perhaps being TRBD1 or TRBD2 (6 bases each). The CDR3 length is 13 residues. The V and J ends lost 6 bases and 3 bases respectively, with 12 bases between them. Germline V lookup: CDR1 SQVTM, CDR2 ANQGSEA.

This clone was found once. The genes are TRBV7-2 and TRBJ2-5; possible D gene TRBD1, 5 bases. The germline V and J ends were trimmed by 4 bases and 7 bases, with 19 bases remaining between them. The germline gives CDR1 SGHTA, CDR2 FQGNSA. The CDR3 is 15 amino acids. The CDR3, as DNA: TGTGCCAGCAGCTCCACCACAGGTGGGGTTGGGACCCAGTACTTC. It translates to CASSSTTGGVGTQYF.

The genes are TRBV7-2 and TRBJ2-2, with 11 bases lining up with TRBD2. V was clipped by 2 bases and J by 1 base; unmatched bases: 3. The CDR3 sequence is 17 residues long. Germline assignment: CDR1 SGHTA and CDR2 FQGNSA. The CDR3 nucleotides are TGTGCCAGCAGCTTACTAGCGGGGGGCTTGAACACCGGGGAGCTGTTTTTT. Its protein is CASSLLAGGLNTGELFF.

This chain links TRBV2 with TRBJ1-4, with D maybe TRBD1 (6 bases). V was cut by 6 bases and J by 8 bases, with 19 bases left in between. Germline values: CDR1 SNHLY, CDR2 FYNNEI. This CDR3 has 15 amino acids. CDR3 region: CASRSNRALGEKLFF. CDR3 sequence (DNA): TGTGCCAGCAGATCAAACAGGGCCCTTGGGGAAAAACTGTTTTTT. The variable domain in full, with the rest retrieved from reference TRBV2 and TRBJ1-4, is EPEVTQTPSHQVTQMGQEVILRCVPISNHLYFYWYRQILGQKVEFLVSFYNNEISEKSEIFDDQFSVERPDGSNFTLKIRSTKLEDSAMYFCASRSNRALGEKLFFGSGTQLSVL.

This chain joins TRBV5-4 and TRBJ1-2; TRBD1 aligns across 9 bases. The V segment lost 0 bases and the J segment 2 bases; nucleotides outside the gene matches: 8. There are 17 residues in the CDR3. Germline V gives CDR1 SGHNT, CDR2 YYREEE (reference sequence). CDR3 region: CASSLDHGTGRNYGYTF. CDR3 nucleotides: TGTGCCAGCAGCTTGGACCACGGGACAGGGAGAAACTATGGCTACACCTTC.

The V call is TRBV7-9, the J call TRBJ1-2, with TRBD1 matching over 7 bases. Looked up from germline, CDR1 is SEHNR and CDR2 is FQNEAQ (reference sequence). Trimming removed 2 bases from V and 4 bases from J; junction bases left unmatched: 4. The CDR3 is 14 amino acids. The CDR3 DNA sequence: TGTGCCAGCAGCTTACAGGGGGTTTCCTATGGCTACACCTTC. This sequence encodes CASSLQGVSYGYTF. Complete variable domain (other parts from reference TRBV7-9 and TRBJ1-2): DTGVSQNPRHKITKRGQNVTFRCDPISEHNRLYWYRQTLGQGPEFLTYFQNEAQLEKSRLLSDRFSAERPKGSFSTLEIQRTEQGDSAMYLCASSLQGVSYGYTFGSGTRLTVV.

The V gene is TRBV7-2, the J gene TRBJ2-7; 7 bases match TRBD2. The J segment lost 3 bases and the V segment lost 5 bases, leaving 10 bases of the junction unmatched. The CDR3 consists of 15 residues. Germline CDR1 is SGHTA and CDR2 is FQGNSA. DNA for the CDR3: TGTGCCAGCAGCCCTAGTGGCGGGGACTACTACGAGCAGTACTTC. It codes for CASSPSGGDYYEQYF.

The J gene is TRBJ2-3, the V gene TRBV25-1, with TRBD2 matching 8 bases. The CDR3 contains 12 residues. The V segment lost 6 bases and the J segment 6 bases; nucleotides outside the gene matches: 2. Germline CDR1 is MGHDK and CDR2 is SYGVNS. The CDR3 region has the DNA TGTGCCAGCAGCGGGGGGGTGGATACGCAGTATTTT. Encoded protein: CASSGGVDTQYF.